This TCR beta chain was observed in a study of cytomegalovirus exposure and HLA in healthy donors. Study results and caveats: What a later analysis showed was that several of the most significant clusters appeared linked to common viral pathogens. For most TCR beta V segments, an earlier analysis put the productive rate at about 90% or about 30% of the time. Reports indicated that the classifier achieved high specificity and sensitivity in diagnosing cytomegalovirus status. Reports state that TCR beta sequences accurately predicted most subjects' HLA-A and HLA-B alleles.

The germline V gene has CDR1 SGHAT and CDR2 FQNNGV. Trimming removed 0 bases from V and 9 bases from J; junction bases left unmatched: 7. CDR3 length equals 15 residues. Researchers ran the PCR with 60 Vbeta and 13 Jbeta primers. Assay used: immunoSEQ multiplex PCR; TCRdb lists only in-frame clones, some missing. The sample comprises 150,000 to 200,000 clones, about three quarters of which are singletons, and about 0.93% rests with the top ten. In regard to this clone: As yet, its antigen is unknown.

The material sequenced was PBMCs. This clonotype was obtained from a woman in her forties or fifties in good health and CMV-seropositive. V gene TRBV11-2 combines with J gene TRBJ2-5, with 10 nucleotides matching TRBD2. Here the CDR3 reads CASSLDVLAGAAQYF. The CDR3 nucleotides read TGTGCCAGCAGCTTAGATGTCCTAGCGGGGGCGGCCCAGTACTTC.